This TCR beta chain was profiled in a study of T-cell memory formation after mild COVID-19. MiXCR was run by TCRdb on the 5' RACE reads, yielding one entry per CDR3 protein. The sample consists of about 200,000 distinct CDR3 sequences, 7.5% to 10% of them appearing once. A remark on this clonotype: Its antigen remains unknown.

Study findings and constraints: Some SARS-CoV-2-responding clones were already detected in memory before infection. Later expanders leaned toward CD4+, whereas clones contracting from day 15 to 85 were balanced CD4/CD8.

This receptor was taken from a man aged 18 to 30 who had mild COVID-19 (a few samples of this study predate the infection). Cell type and time point are not known. The material sequenced was PBMCs or a T cell subset sorted from them (not recorded which).

The DNA of the CDR3 is TGTGCCAGCAGTTTTCAACTAGCCACCTACAATGAGCAGTTCTTC. Its protein product is CASSFQLATYNEQFF. The chain recombines TRBV12-3 or TRBV12-4 with TRBJ2-1; a weak D match, TRBD2 (6 bases). Trimming removed 3 bases at V and 2 bases at J, with 11 bases between. The CDR3 runs to 15 residues.